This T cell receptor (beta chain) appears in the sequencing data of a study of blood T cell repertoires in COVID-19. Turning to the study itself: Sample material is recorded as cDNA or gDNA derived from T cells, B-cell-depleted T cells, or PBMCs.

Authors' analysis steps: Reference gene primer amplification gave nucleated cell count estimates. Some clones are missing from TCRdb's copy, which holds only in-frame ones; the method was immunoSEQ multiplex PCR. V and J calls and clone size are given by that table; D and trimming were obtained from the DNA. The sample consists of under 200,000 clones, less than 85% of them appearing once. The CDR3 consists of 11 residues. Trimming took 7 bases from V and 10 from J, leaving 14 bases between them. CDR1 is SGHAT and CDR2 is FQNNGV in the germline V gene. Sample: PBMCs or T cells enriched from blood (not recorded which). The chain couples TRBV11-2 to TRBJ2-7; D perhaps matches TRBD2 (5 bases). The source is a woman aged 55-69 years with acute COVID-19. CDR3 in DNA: TGTGCCAGCACCCTTCGTGCGGGTCAGTACTTC. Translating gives CASTLRAGQYF.